This is a list of T cell receptor beta chains from one sample in a study of CD8 T cells in ankylosing spondylitis. TCRdb called the 5' RACE reads again in MiXCR, with one record for every CDR3 protein. Here the sample spans approximately 520,000 distinct CDR3 sequences, approximately 5.3% being singletons. The sequencing sample was made of blood, either unsorted or a sorted T cell fraction (not recorded which). The receptors were sampled from a male donor with ankylosing spondylitis. Each CDR3 is given with its conserved first and last residue. Each record gives: clone size, J gene, D gene, V gene, CDR3 protein, CDR3 DNA. The D gene is left open where the match is weak. Where a row states a size, it is once, few, many or the class of an expanded clone; other rows omit it.

size: many
J: TRBJ2-7
D: -
V: TRBV6-5
CDR3: CASSYDRLGEQYF
DNA: TGTGCCAGCAGCTACGACCGCTTGGGCGAGCAGTACTTC

size: many
J: TRBJ1-5
D: -
V: TRBV30
CDR3: CAWSRYSNQPQHF
DNA: TGTGCCTGGAGTCGATATAGCAATCAGCCCCAGCATTTT

size: many
J: TRBJ2-1
D: TRBD2
V: TRBV5-1
CDR3: CASSLGLAGIDNEQFF
DNA: TGCGCCAGCAGCTTGGGACTAGCGGGAATTGACAATGAGCAGTTCTTC

size: many
J: TRBJ2-7
D: TRBD2
V: TRBV6-2/TRBV6-3
CDR3: CASRRLAGDEQYF
DNA: TGTGCCAGCAGGAGACTAGCGGGAGACGAGCAGTACTTC

size: many
J: TRBJ1-5
D: -
V: TRBV7-2
CDR3: CASSPWGGGGYQPQHF
DNA: TGTGCCAGCAGCCCGTGGGGAGGGGGAGGTTATCAGCCCCAGCATTTT

size: many
J: TRBJ2-1
D: -
V: TRBV7-7
CDR3: CASSPFRSGAHNEQFF
DNA: TGTGCTAGCAGCCCATTTAGATCGGGAGCCCACAATGAGCAGTTCTTC

size: many
J: TRBJ1-1
D: -
V: TRBV7-2
CDR3: CASSLLTVWNTEAFF
DNA: TGTGCCAGCAGCTTATTGACAGTTTGGAACACTGAAGCTTTCTTT

size: many
J: TRBJ2-1
D: TRBD2
V: TRBV7-2
CDR3: CASSTTPSGGMEFF
DNA: TGTGCCAGCAGCACGACCCCCAGCGGGGGGATGGAGTTCTTC

size: many
J: TRBJ1-1
D: TRBD1
V: TRBV29-1
CDR3: CSSDRVTAEAFF
DNA: TGCAGCTCCGACAGGGTAACCGCTGAAGCTTTCTTT

size: many
J: TRBJ1-2
D: -
V: TRBV29-1
CDR3: CSVDEGGTGYTF
DNA: TGCAGCGTGGATGAGGGGGGCACTGGCTACACCTTC

size: many
J: TRBJ1-1
D: -
V: TRBV12-3/TRBV12-4
CDR3: CASRDSGITEAFF
DNA: TGTGCCAGCAGGGACAGCGGAATCACTGAAGCTTTCTTT

size: many
J: TRBJ1-4
D: TRBD1
V: TRBV5-1
CDR3: CASSLEGQGGEKLFF
DNA: TGCGCCAGCAGCTTGGAGGGACAGGGCGGGGAAAAACTGTTTTTT

size: many
J: TRBJ2-1
D: TRBD1
V: TRBV7-9
CDR3: CASSGTVYNEQFF
DNA: TGTGCCAGCAGCGGGACAGTCTACAATGAGCAGTTCTTC

size: many
J: TRBJ2-1
D: -
V: TRBV20-1
CDR3: CSAKFGGNEQFF
DNA: TGCAGTGCTAAATTCGGTGGCAATGAGCAGTTCTTC

size: -
J: TRBJ1-2
D: -
V: TRBV20-1
CDR3: CSARDRGGNYGYTF
DNA: TGCAGTGCTAGAGATCGGGGGGGGAACTATGGCTACACCTTC

size: many
J: TRBJ2-7
D: TRBD2
V: TRBV28
CDR3: CASSLSHPWTSGSHSYEQYF
DNA: TGTGCCAGCAGTTTATCCCACCCTTGGACTAGCGGGAGCCACTCCTACGAGCAGTACTTC

size: many
J: TRBJ2-1
D: TRBD2
V: TRBV6-2/TRBV6-3
CDR3: CASSSSGRAYNEQFF
DNA: TGTGCCAGCAGTTCTAGCGGGAGAGCCTACAATGAGCAGTTCTTC

size: many
J: TRBJ1-2
D: -
V: TRBV5-6
CDR3: CASGGTLYFYGYTF
DNA: TGTGCCAGTGGAGGGACCTTATATTTCTATGGCTACACCTTC

size: many
J: TRBJ1-1
D: -
V: TRBV4-2
CDR3: CASSQDRDRPKAFF
DNA: TGTGCCAGCAGCCAGGACCGGGACCGGCCGAAAGCTTTCTTT

size: many
J: TRBJ2-5
D: -
V: TRBV6-1
CDR3: CASSPDMGEETQYF
DNA: TGTGCCAGCAGCCCCGATATGGGCGAAGAGACCCAGTACTTC

size: many
J: TRBJ2-2
D: -
V: TRBV7-2
CDR3: CASSIQGWGTGELFF
DNA: TGTGCCAGCAGCATTCAGGGGTGGGGCACCGGGGAGCTGTTTTTT

size: -
J: TRBJ2-5
D: -
V: TRBV7-9
CDR3: CASSWPRTDRQGTQYF
DNA: TGTGCCAGCAGCTGGCCGCGGACAGACCGGCAAGGGACCCAGTACTTC

size: many
J: TRBJ1-1
D: TRBD1
V: TRBV20-1
CDR3: CSAKRDRAVAFF
DNA: TGCAGTGCTAAGCGGGACAGGGCGGTAGCTTTCTTT

size: many
J: TRBJ1-5
D: -
V: TRBV20-1
CDR3: CSASRVGEPQHF
DNA: TGCAGTGCTAGTAGGGTGGGGGAGCCCCAGCATTTT

size: many
J: TRBJ1-2
D: -
V: TRBV6-5
CDR3: CASSYSARSFYGYTF
DNA: TGTGCCAGCAGTTACTCTGCCAGGAGCTTCTATGGCTACACCTTC

size: many
J: TRBJ2-7
D: TRBD1
V: TRBV15
CDR3: CATSLGQGLEQYF
DNA: TGTGCCACCAGCTTGGGACAGGGTTTGGAGCAGTACTTC

size: many
J: TRBJ2-7
D: TRBD2
V: TRBV20-1
CDR3: CSALHGTRSSEQYF
DNA: TGCAGTGCCTTACACGGGACTAGGTCCTCCGAGCAGTACTTC

size: -
J: TRBJ2-2
D: -
V: TRBV4-3
CDR3: CASSQEGATNTGELFF
DNA: TGCGCCAGCAGCCAAGAGGGGGCTACCAACACCGGGGAGCTGTTTTTT

size: many
J: TRBJ2-1
D: -
V: TRBV29-1
CDR3: CSVDYRYNEQFF
DNA: TGCAGCGTTGATTACAGGTACAATGAGCAGTTCTTC

size: many
J: TRBJ2-3
D: -
V: TRBV7-3
CDR3: CASSLRLGNTDTQYF
DNA: TGTGCCAGCAGCTTACGTCTAGGGAACACAGATACGCAGTATTTT

size: -
J: TRBJ2-7
D: -
V: TRBV6-1
CDR3: CASRPGTGTYEQYF
DNA: TGTGCCAGCAGACCCGGGACGGGGACCTACGAGCAGTACTTC

size: many
J: TRBJ2-7
D: -
V: TRBV20-1
CDR3: CSCLTQFQDEQYF
DNA: TGCAGTTGCCTAACCCAGTTCCAGGACGAGCAGTACTTC

size: many
J: TRBJ2-2
D: -
V: TRBV6-5
CDR3: CASSYSPWDTGELFF
DNA: TGTGCCAGCAGTTACTCGCCATGGGACACCGGGGAGCTGTTTTTT

size: many
J: TRBJ2-1
D: TRBD1
V: TRBV12-3/TRBV12-4
CDR3: CASMQGGEQFF
DNA: TGTGCCAGTATGCAAGGGGGCGAGCAGTTCTTC

size: many
J: TRBJ2-3
D: TRBD2
V: TRBV7-3
CDR3: CASSLRGTTTDTQYF
DNA: TGTGCCAGCAGCTTAAGGGGGACTACCACAGATACGCAGTATTTT

size: -
J: TRBJ1-1
D: -
V: TRBV27
CDR3: CASSSLSGEAFF
DNA: TGTGCCAGCAGTTCCCTGTCGGGTGAAGCTTTCTTT

size: many
J: TRBJ1-2
D: -
V: TRBV27
CDR3: CASSLAGGPLWGGYTF
DNA: TGTGCCAGCAGCCTAGCAGGCGGACCGCTATGGGGTGGCTACACCTTC

size: -
J: TRBJ2-7
D: -
V: TRBV5-4
CDR3: CASSFTGQLYEQYF
DNA: TGTGCCAGCAGCTTTACGGGACAACTCTACGAGCAGTACTTC

size: many
J: TRBJ1-2
D: -
V: TRBV29-1
CDR3: CSVAGARYYGYTF
DNA: TGCAGCGTTGCGGGGGCTCGCTACTATGGCTACACCTTC

size: many
J: TRBJ1-1
D: -
V: TRBV4-2
CDR3: CASSQDANTEAFF
DNA: TGTGCCAGCAGCCAAGATGCAAACACTGAAGCTTTCTTT

size: -
J: TRBJ2-7
D: TRBD1
V: TRBV29-1
CDR3: CSVGQVSYEQYF
DNA: TGCAGCGTCGGACAGGTATCCTACGAGCAGTACTTC

size: many
J: TRBJ1-1
D: TRBD1
V: TRBV7-2
CDR3: CATHRGSDTEAFF
DNA: TGTGCCACTCACAGGGGCTCCGATACTGAAGCTTTCTTT

size: many
J: TRBJ2-1
D: TRBD2
V: TRBV5-6
CDR3: CASSPRTSGSNSYNEQFF
DNA: TGTGCCAGCAGCCCAAGGACTAGCGGGAGTAACTCCTACAATGAGCAGTTCTTC

size: many
J: TRBJ2-1
D: TRBD2
V: TRBV10-3
CDR3: CAISTSGPYNEQFF
DNA: TGTGCCATCAGTACTAGCGGGCCCTACAATGAGCAGTTCTTC

size: many
J: TRBJ2-2
D: -
V: TRBV7-9
CDR3: CASRGQENTGELFF
DNA: TGTGCCAGCAGGGGGCAGGAGAACACCGGGGAGCTGTTTTTT

size: few
J: TRBJ2-2
D: -
V: TRBV5-1
CDR3: CASSLDAFFTGELFF
DNA: TGCGCCAGCAGCTTGGATGCCTTCTTCACCGGGGAGCTGTTTTTT

size: -
J: TRBJ2-5
D: TRBD1
V: TRBV7-2
CDR3: CASSRGQAETQYF
DNA: TGTGCCAGCAGCAGAGGACAGGCGGAGACCCAGTACTTC

size: many
J: TRBJ2-1
D: -
V: TRBV29-1
CDR3: CSAGDGGNEQFF
DNA: TGCAGCGCGGGGGACGGAGGCAATGAGCAGTTCTTC

size: many
J: TRBJ2-7
D: -
V: TRBV12-3/TRBV12-4
CDR3: CASTPGTRVQSSYEQYF
DNA: TGTGCCAGCACCCCCGGCACGAGAGTACAGAGCTCCTACGAGCAGTACTTC

size: many
J: TRBJ2-7
D: TRBD2
V: TRBV9
CDR3: CASSVGSLAGYTYEQYF
DNA: TGTGCCAGCAGCGTAGGGTCCCTAGCGGGGTACACCTACGAGCAGTACTTC

size: many
J: TRBJ2-3
D: -
V: TRBV28
CDR3: CASRIAGAGFLPTDTQYF
DNA: TGTGCCAGCAGGATCGCCGGGGCGGGATTCTTACCCACAGATACGCAGTATTTT

size: many
J: TRBJ1-2
D: -
V: TRBV4-1
CDR3: CASSQLTGNYGYTF
DNA: TGCGCCAGCAGCCAACTCACAGGGAACTATGGCTACACCTTC

size: -
J: TRBJ2-1
D: TRBD1
V: TRBV11-3
CDR3: CASSLAAGGDSNEQFF
DNA: TGTGCCAGCAGCTTAGCGGCGGGTGGGGACAGCAATGAGCAGTTCTTC

size: -
J: TRBJ2-1
D: -
V: TRBV7-6
CDR3: CASSPRYGGLVYNEQFF
DNA: TGTGCCAGCAGCCCCCGCTACGGAGGCCTGGTGTACAATGAGCAGTTCTTC

size: few
J: TRBJ2-6
D: -
V: TRBV5-1
CDR3: CASSPGARANVLTF
DNA: TGCGCCAGCAGCCCCGGGGCTCGAGCCAACGTCCTGACTTTC